The TCR beta chain described here comes from a study of T cells in Graves' hyperthyroidism and ophthalmopathy. This clonotype appeared many times. What it binds is not known. Amplification targeted TCR beta CDR3 regions from RNA transcripts. The HTBI primer set served for first-round RT-PCR of the TCR CDR3. TCRdb called the multiplex PCR reads again in MiXCR, with one record for every CDR3 protein. The sample records roughly 240,000 distinct CDR3 sequences, roughly a quarter being singletons. Study-wide points: A 13 V-J model separated ophthalmopathy from stable hyperthyroidism. Also found in blood were most expanded thyroid clonotypes above 0.001.

Uncontrolled infection, other autoimmune disease, pregnancy and lactation each barred patients from inclusion. Each diagnosis drew on symptoms, thyroxine, TRAb, thyroid ultrasound and orbital computed tomography findings. The receptor was isolated from a woman between 40 and 55 years old with Graves' ophthalmopathy. Sequencing input: blood.

The CDR3 reads CASSSPGVETQYF. The DNA for the CDR3 is TGTGCCAGCAGTTCTCCGGGAGTGGAGACCCAGTACTTC. The chain combines TRBV6-5 with TRBJ2-5, with a possible D match to TRBD2 (6 bases). CDR1 MNHEY and CDR2 SVGAGI come from the germline V gene. CDR3 size: 13 residues. Trimming cost V 4 bases and J 5 bases, with 11 bases left between them.